This TCR beta chain came from a study of T cells in Graves' hyperthyroidism and ophthalmopathy. In germline, CDR1 is SQVTM, CDR2 ANQGSEA. Between the trimmed V and J ends, which lost 7 bases and 1 base, there was a span of 5 bases. This CDR3 has 11 amino acids. Amplification of TCR beta CDR3 regions was performed using RNA transcripts as template. The TCR CDR3 was amplified in a first-round RT-PCR using the HTBI primer set. A single record per CDR3 protein comes from TCRdb applying MiXCR to the multiplex PCR reads. The table has a few hundred thousand distinct CDR3 sequences, approximately 14% seen once; the top ten hold under 7.5%. This clonotype showed up just a few times. Patients were aged 18 to 65, had disease duration under 2 months, and had newly diagnosed hyperthyroidism.

The receptor's source is a woman in her 30s with Graves' hyperthyroidism. The specimen was blood. V usage is TRBV29-1 and J usage is TRBJ1-3, with D uncertain. CDR3 DNA sequence: TGCAGCGCTCATTCTGGAAACACCATATATTTT. Residues: CSAHSGNTIYF. Supplemented by reference TRBV29-1 and TRBJ1-3, the full variable domain reads SAVISQKPSRDICQRGTSLTIQCQVDSQVTMMFWYRQQPGQSLTLIATANQGSEATYESGFVIDKFPISRPNLTFSTLTVSNMSPEDSSIYLCSAHSGNTIYFGEGSWLTVV.